This is a list of T cell receptor beta chains from one sample in a study of response to subunit inactivated influenza vaccine. TCRdb ran MiXCR on the RT-PCR reads and lists one entry per CDR3 protein. In the table there are 150,000 to 200,000 distinct CDR3 sequences, approximately 12% of which are singletons. A further study also used this sample, focusing on T cells expressing NK-cell markers.

This sample comprised CD8+ T cells sorted from PBMCs, obtained 11 to 12 days after vaccination. These receptors were taken from a man aged 45 to 65 who received an inactivated influenza vaccine. The CDR3 runs from the conserved cysteine through the conserved F or W. Each record gives: D gene, clone size, V gene, J gene, CDR3 protein, CDR3 DNA. A D gene is named only where the DNA matches it firmly. Clone size appears in some rows only: once, few, many, or a class for an expanded clone.

>-|few|TRBV4-1|TRBJ1-1
CASSPSPGVVHTEAFF
TGCGCCAGCAGCCCAAGTCCAGGGGTAGTGCACACTGAAGCTTTCTTT
>-|few|TRBV11-2|TRBJ2-1
CASSLAWGATYNEQFF
TGTGCCAGCAGCTTAGCTTGGGGGGCGACCTACAATGAGCAGTTCTTC
>TRBD2|-|TRBV12-3/TRBV12-4|TRBJ2-7
CASSPGLVQYF
TGTGCCAGCAGTCCGGGACTAGTGCAGTACTTC
>-|many|TRBV7-9|TRBJ2-7
CASSLAPARSRYEQYF
TGTGCCAGCAGCTTAGCGCCGGCTAGATCCCGCTACGAGCAGTACTTC
>TRBD1|many|TRBV24-1|TRBJ2-2
CATSDLGQANTGELFF
TGTGCCACCAGTGATTTGGGACAGGCAAACACCGGGGAGCTGTTTTTT
>TRBD1|few|TRBV20-1|TRBJ1-5
CSARVPGGQPQHF
TGCAGTGCTAGAGTGCCAGGGGGTCAGCCCCAGCATTTT
>-|-|TRBV6-1|TRBJ2-5
CASSLASWETQYF
TGTGCCAGCAGTCTGGCTAGTTGGGAGACCCAGTACTTC
>-|-|TRBV20-1|TRBJ1-1
CSGRGRRNTEAFF
TGCAGTGGGCGGGGACGGAGGAACACTGAAGCTTTCTTT
>-|many|TRBV27|TRBJ2-3
CASRGLPLGADTQYF
TGTGCCAGCAGGGGGTTGCCCCTTGGCGCAGATACGCAGTATTTT
>-|-|TRBV5-5|TRBJ2-6
CASSRGRTSGANVLTF
TGTGCCAGCAGCCGGGGACGGACCTCTGGGGCCAACGTCCTGACTTTC
>-|-|TRBV6-5|TRBJ1-2
CASSYKGWGSNGYTF
TGTGCCAGCAGTTATAAAGGTTGGGGTAGTAATGGCTACACCTTC
>TRBD2|-|TRBV4-3|TRBJ2-7
CASSQGLAGGSDEQYF
TGCGCCAGCAGCCAAGGACTAGCGGGAGGAAGCGACGAGCAGTACTTC
>TRBD1|few|TRBV20-1|TRBJ2-1
CSANRGIGNEQFF
TGCAGTGCCAACAGGGGGATCGGCAATGAGCAGTTCTTC
>TRBD2|few|TRBV28|TRBJ2-1
CASSLLGTSGAYNEQFF
TGTGCCAGCAGTTTATTGGGGACTAGCGGGGCGTACAATGAGCAGTTCTTC
>-|-|TRBV7-2|TRBJ1-2
CASSHLGPNYGYTF
TGTGCCAGCAGCCATTTAGGGCCTAACTATGGCTACACCTTC
>-|many|TRBV4-3|TRBJ1-6
CASSQALGSKNSPLHF
TGCGCCAGCAGCCAGGCGCTAGGGAGTAAGAATTCACCCCTCCACTTT
>-|few|TRBV6-1|TRBJ1-1
CASSAGEATEAFF
TGTGCCAGCAGTGCTGGGGAAGCCACTGAAGCTTTCTTT
>TRBD1|many|TRBV28|TRBJ2-5
CASTVLGDREETQYF
TGTGCCAGCACCGTATTGGGGGACAGGGAAGAGACCCAGTACTTC
>TRBD1|once|TRBV28|TRBJ2-5
CASSLPDRGRETQYF
TGTGCCAGCAGTTTGCCGGACAGGGGTCGAGAGACCCAGTACTTC
>TRBD1|few|TRBV28|TRBJ2-1
CASSSTGYRDRPYDEQFF
TGTGCCAGCAGTTCCACCGGTTACCGGGACAGACCCTACGATGAGCAGTTCTTC
>-|-|TRBV15|TRBJ1-1
CATSRRTENTEAFF
TGTGCCACCAGCAGAAGGACGGAGAACACTGAAGCTTTCTTT
>TRBD2|-|TRBV27|TRBJ2-1
CASSSAGTSSEQFF
TGTGCCAGCAGTTCCGCCGGGACTAGCTCTGAGCAGTTCTTC
>-|many|TRBV7-9|TRBJ1-6
CASSFSVPLAPLHF
TGTGCCAGCAGCTTCTCTGTACCTCTGGCACCCCTCCACTTT
>-|-|TRBV6-1|TRBJ2-1
CASSEKRSSYNEQFF
TGTGCCAGCAGTGAAAAGAGGAGCTCCTACAATGAGCAGTTCTTC
>-|few|TRBV19|TRBJ2-3
CASSIDEGIDTQYF
TGTGCCAGTAGTATAGATGAAGGGATCGATACGCAGTATTTT
>-|few|TRBV12-3/TRBV12-4|TRBJ2-3
CASSLLRTVLDTQYF
TGTGCCAGCAGTTTACTAAGGACAGTTCTCGATACGCAGTATTTT
>TRBD1|-|TRBV7-9|TRBJ2-5
CASSLPMDRGEQETQYF
TGTGCCAGCAGCTTACCTATGGACAGGGGCGAACAAGAGACCCAGTACTTC
>-|few|TRBV6-2/TRBV6-3|TRBJ2-3
CASSYFRQNQDTQYF
TGTGCCAGCAGTTACTTTAGACAAAACCAAGATACGCAGTATTTT
>-|-|TRBV12-3/TRBV12-4|TRBJ1-4
CASSFRGFSNEKLFF
TGTGCCAGCAGTTTTCGGGGCTTTTCTAATGAAAAACTGTTTTTT
>-|-|TRBV3-1|TRBJ1-2
CASSQDSYGYTF
TGTGCCAGCAGCCAGGACAGCTATGGCTACACCTTC
>TRBD2|few|TRBV19|TRBJ2-7
CASSMGIAGTYEQYF
TGTGCCAGTAGTATGGGGATAGCGGGAACCTACGAGCAGTACTTC
>-|-|TRBV9|TRBJ2-1
CASSVVPDYNEQFF
TGTGCCAGCAGCGTAGTTCCGGACTACAATGAGCAGTTCTTC
>-|-|TRBV4-1|TRBJ1-3
CASSQDLQALSGNTIYF
TGCGCCAGCAGCCAAGATCTGCAGGCCCTCTCTGGAAACACCATATATTTT
>-|few|TRBV7-9|TRBJ2-2
CASSTGTGELFF
TGTGCCAGCAGCACAGGGACCGGGGAGCTGTTTTTT
>-|-|TRBV5-1|TRBJ2-1
CASSLDWGDNEQFF
TGCGCCAGCAGCTTGGATTGGGGGGACAATGAGCAGTTCTTC
>TRBD1|many|TRBV28|TRBJ1-5
CASRTDRVVQPQHF
TGTGCCAGCAGAACGGACAGGGTGGTTCAGCCCCAGCATTTT
>-|few|TRBV5-1|TRBJ2-2
CASSLEGFTGELFF
TGCGCCAGCAGCTTGGAAGGATTCACCGGGGAGCTGTTTTTT
>-|-|TRBV29-1|TRBJ2-1
CSVDRKGGNEQFF
TGCAGCGTTGACAGGAAAGGCGGCAATGAGCAGTTCTTC
>TRBD1|-|TRBV5-4|TRBJ1-6
CASSSDREESPLHF
TGTGCCAGCAGCTCGGACAGGGAGGAATCACCCCTCCACTTT
>TRBD1|-|TRBV12-3/TRBV12-4|TRBJ2-1
CASGGTGSYNEQFF
TGTGCCAGCGGGGGGACAGGGTCCTACAATGAGCAGTTCTTC
>TRBD1|few|TRBV6-1|TRBJ2-1
CASSGGAGGAYNEQFF
TGTGCCAGCAGTGGCGGGGCAGGGGGCGCCTACAATGAGCAGTTCTTC
>TRBD2|-|TRBV7-2|TRBJ2-7
CASSLGGLVYPYEQYF
TGTGCCAGCAGCTTGGGGGGACTAGTTTATCCTTACGAGCAGTACTTC
>-|-|TRBV7-9|TRBJ2-7
CASSGEKGSGSIYEQYF
TGTGCCAGCAGTGGTGAGAAGGGCTCAGGATCTATCTACGAGCAGTACTTC
>-|few|TRBV29-1|TRBJ2-1
CSVPPPRPEIYNEQFF
TGCAGCGTTCCCCCCCCGAGGCCGGAAATATACAATGAGCAGTTCTTC
>-|many|TRBV5-1|TRBJ1-1
CASRRTGMNTEAFF
TGCGCCAGCAGGAGGACGGGGATGAACACTGAAGCTTTCTTT
>-|-|TRBV11-2|TRBJ1-4
CASSLVSQEKLFF
TGTGCCAGCAGCTTAGTTTCGCAGGAAAAACTGTTTTTT
>-|few|TRBV2|TRBJ1-5
CASSEMAGLGNQPQHF
TGTGCCAGCAGTGAAATGGCAGGGCTAGGCAATCAGCCCCAGCATTTT